A single sample gave rise to the 14 T cell receptor beta chains below, sequenced in a study of blood T cell repertoires in COVID-19. Clones were sequenced by immunoSEQ multiplex PCR, and TCRdb holds only the in-frame ones, with some missing. This table holds about 97,000 clones, around four fifths found once. The sequenced sample was peripheral blood. The receptors here all came from a human donor in a cohort sampled during active COVID-19.

This rearrangement joins TRBV7-2 to TRBJ2-1, with a weak D call TRBD1 (6 bases). Germline CDR1 is SGHTA and CDR2 is FQGNSA. The CDR3 contains 14 residues. V was pared by 2 bases and J by 5 bases, with 10 bases between. The CDR3 here is CASSLIAGDNEQFF. The CDR3 DNA follows: TGTGCCAGCAGCTTAATTGCAGGGGACAATGAGCAGTTCTTC. The entire variable domain, with the rest obtained from reference TRBV7-2 and TRBJ2-1, is as follows: GAGVSQSPSNKVTEKGKDVELRCDPISGHTALYWYRQSLGQGLEFLIYFQGNSAPDKSGLPSDRFSAERTGGSVSTLTIQRTQQEDSAVYLCASSLIAGDNEQFFGPGTRLTVL.

V is TRBV14 and J is TRBJ1-6; 7 bases align to TRBD1. The CDR3 is 16 residues long. The J segment lost 9 bases and the V segment lost 4 bases, leaving 12 bases of the junction unmatched. Per the germline V gene, CDR1 is SGHDN and CDR2 is FVKESK. The DNA of the CDR3 is TGTGCCAGCAGCCTCTCAGGGGGGTCGTGGGTTTCACCCCTCCACTTT. Protein: CASSLSGGSWVSPLHF.

The CDR3 sequence: CASSLALALSTDTQYF. Written as DNA, the CDR3 is TGCGCCAGCAGCTTGGCACTAGCGCTAAGCACAGATACGCAGTATTTT. The chain employs TRBV5-1 and TRBJ2-3, with 7 bases fitting TRBD2. Per germline, CDR1 SGHRS and CDR2 YFSETQ. The CDR3 is made up of 16 amino acids. V gave up 0 bases and J gave up 0 bases; unmatched junction bases: 4.

The gene calls are TRBV6-2 or TRBV6-3 and TRBJ2-1; 9 bases are a match to TRBD2. Looked up from germline, CDR1 is MNHEY and CDR2 is SVGEGT. V trimming: 6 bases; J trimming: 2 bases; junction bases outside the gene matches: 8. There are 16 residues in the CDR3. The CDR3 bases are TGTGCCAGCAGCACCATAGCGGGGGACCCCTACAATGAGCAGTTCTTC. Its protein is CASSTIAGDPYNEQFF.

The chain couples TRBV5-6 to TRBJ1-4; 8 nucleotides line up with TRBD1. V gave up 4 bases and J gave up 8 bases; unmatched junction bases: 4. Per the germline V gene, CDR1 is SGHDT and CDR2 is YYEEEE. The CDR3 runs to 13 residues. CDR3 nucleotides: TGTGCCAGCAGCCCGGACAGGGACGAAAAACTGTTTTTT. This gives the protein CASSPDRDEKLFF.

This chain uses TRBV18 with TRBJ1-4; 8 bases are shared with TRBD1. Germline CDR1 and CDR2: KGHSH and LQKENI. V gave up 4 bases and J gave up 2 bases; unmatched junction bases: 3. The CDR3 runs 15 residues. CDR3 sequence (DNA): TGTGCCAGCTCACTAAGGACAGGGACTAATGAAAAACTGTTTTTT. Its translation: CASSLRTGTNEKLFF.

This chain links TRBV5-6 with TRBJ1-4, with TRBD1 matching over 7 bases. With 1 base clipped from V and 7 bases from J, the junction kept 4 bases outside the gene matches. In germline, CDR1 is SGHDT, CDR2 YYEEEE. The CDR3 contains 14 residues. Here the CDR3 DNA reads TGTGCCAGCAGCTTGTACAGGGGATTTGAAAAACTGTTTTTT. It codes for CASSLYRGFEKLFF.

This clone has just a few counts. The rearrangement joins TRBV19 to TRBJ1-2; 7 nucleotides match TRBD1. The J segment lost 8 bases and the V segment lost 1 base, leaving 10 bases of the junction unmatched. Per germline, CDR1 LNHDA and CDR2 SQIVND (reference sequence). The CDR3 consists of 15 residues. The CDR3 sequence is CASSIGADRSQGYTF. The CDR3 DNA is TGTGCCAGTAGTATAGGAGCGGACAGGTCCCAAGGCTACACCTTC.

The chain couples TRBV7-9 to TRBJ1-1; TRBD1 aligns across 7 bases. With V trimmed by 1 base and J by 6 bases, 5 bases remained unmatched. The CDR3 contains 14 residues. CDR1 and CDR2 from the germline V gene are SEHNR and FQNEAQ (reference sequence). The CDR3 DNA follows: TGTGCCAGCAGCTTAGAAGGGGGCGCTTCTGAAGCTTTCTTT. Its translation: CASSLEGGASEAFF.

The count of this clone is one. J is TRBJ1-2 and V is TRBV12-5; D unclear. Germline loops: CDR1 LGHNT, CDR2 FRNRAP. V lost 2 bases and J 4 bases, leaving 8 bases between the germline ends. The CDR3 covers 13 residues. The CDR3 loop is CASGLMGSYGYTF. CDR3 coding DNA: TGTGCTAGTGGTTTGATGGGGAGCTATGGCTACACCTTC.

The rearrangement links TRBV14 to TRBJ2-5; TRBD1 aligns across 9 bases. CDR3 length: 15 residues. J gave up 5 bases and V 3 bases, and 7 bases lay outside the gene matches. Germline CDR1 reads SGHDN; CDR2 reads FVKESK. The CDR3 region has the DNA TGTGCCAGCAGCCAGCGTCCGGGACAGGGTGAGACCCAGTACTTC. Protein: CASSQRPGQGETQYF.

V is TRBV5-4 and J is TRBJ2-7, with 9 bases matching TRBD2. CDR1 and CDR2 (germline): SGHNT, YYREEE (reference sequence). CDR3 length: 15 amino acids. The V gene end was trimmed by 0 bases and the J gene end by 7 bases; junction bases not matched to a gene: 8. The CDR3 DNA reads as TGTGCCAGCAGCTTGGTCGGACTAGCGAACGGAGAGCAGTACTTC. It specifies CASSLVGLANGEQYF.

V usage is TRBV28 and J usage is TRBJ1-5; TRBD1 is a possible D gene (6 bases). CDR1 is MDHEN, CDR2 SYDVKM, per germline. This CDR3 region has 16 residues. V was cut by 4 bases and J by 3 bases, with 16 bases left in between. The CDR3 bases are TGTGCCAGCAGTTCCGCAGGGGCACGGGCCAATCAGCCCCAGCATTTT. Residues: CASSSAGARANQPQHF.

V gene TRBV6-5 combines with J gene TRBJ2-3, with TRBD2 as a possible D gene (5 bases). With 6 bases removed from V and 3 bases from J, the gap between germline ends came to 13 bases. The CDR3 totals 14 residues. CDR1 and CDR2 from the germline V gene are MNHEY and SVGAGI. CDR3 nucleotides: TGTGCCAGCAGAACCCCCGGCGGGACAGATACGCAGTATTTT. The encoded protein is CASRTPGGTDTQYF.